This T cell receptor (beta chain) is drawn from a study of OX40 agonist ivuxolimab in advanced cancers. The germline gives CDR1 SGDLS, CDR2 YYNGEE. V lost 4 bases to trimming and J lost 9 bases; unmatched junction nucleotides: 13. CDR3 length: 16 amino acids. The protocol was immunoSEQ multiplex PCR, while the TCRdb copy is restricted to in-frame clones and leaves out a portion. The sample yields roughly 70,000 clones, approximately 80% seen once. This rearrangement joins TRBV9 to TRBJ2-1; 10 bases fit TRBD2. Sequenced material: CD4+ or CD8+ T cells sorted from blood, taken in a trial of the OX40 agonist ivuxolimab. The TCR was taken from an adult with an advanced solid tumor such as melanoma, head and neck, liver or kidney cancer. The CDR3 sequence is CASSPLGSGGAGEQFF. CDR3 in DNA: TGTGCCAGCAGCCCCCTGGGGAGCGGGGGGGCCGGTGAGCAGTTCTTC.